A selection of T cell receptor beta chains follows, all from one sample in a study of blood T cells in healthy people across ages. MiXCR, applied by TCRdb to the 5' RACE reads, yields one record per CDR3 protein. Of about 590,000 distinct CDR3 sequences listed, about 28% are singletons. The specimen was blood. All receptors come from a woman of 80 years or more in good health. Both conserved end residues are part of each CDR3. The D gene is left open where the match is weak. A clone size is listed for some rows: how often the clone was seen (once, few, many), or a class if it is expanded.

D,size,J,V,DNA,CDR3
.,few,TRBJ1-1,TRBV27,TGTGCCAGCAGTCGCCGCGCAGGGATCAATGAAGCTTTCTTT,CASSRRAGINEAFF
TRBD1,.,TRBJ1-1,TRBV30,TGTGCCTGGAGTACAGGGGGCGGCACTGAAGCTTTCTTT,CAWSTGGGTEAFF
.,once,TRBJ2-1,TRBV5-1,TGCGCCAGCAGCTCCCAGGGGATCAATGGGCAGTTCTTC,CASSSQGINGQFF
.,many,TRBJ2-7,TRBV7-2,TGTGCCAGCAGCTTAGGTTTCGGGTACTCCGAGCAGTACTTC,CASSLGFGYSEQYF
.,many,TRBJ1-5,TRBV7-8,TGTGCCAGCAGCTTGGGACCAACAGGGTCGGCACAGCCCCAGCATTTT,CASSLGPTGSAQPQHF
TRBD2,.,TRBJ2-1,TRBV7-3,TGTGCCAGCAGCTCGGGACTAGCGAGCTCCTACAATGAGCGGTTCTTC,CASSSGLASSYNERFF
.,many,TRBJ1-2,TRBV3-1,TGTGCCAGCAGCCAAGTTTTCCGTGCGTCTAACTATGGCTACACCTTC,CASSQVFRASNYGYTF
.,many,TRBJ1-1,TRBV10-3,TGTGCCACCTCTCCCTTGAACACTGAAGCTTTCTTT,CATSPLNTEAFF
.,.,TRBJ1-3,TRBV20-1,TGCAGTGCTCCGACCGCTCGCTCTGGAAACACCATATATTTT,CSAPTARSGNTIYF
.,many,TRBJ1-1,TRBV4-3,TGCGCCAGCAGCCAAGACTCATCAATGAACACTGAAGCTTTCTTT,CASSQDSSMNTEAFF
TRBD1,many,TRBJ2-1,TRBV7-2,TGTGCCAGCAGCTTTAGTGACAGGGTCTGGGAGCAGTTCTTC,CASSFSDRVWEQFF
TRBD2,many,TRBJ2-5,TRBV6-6,TGTGCCAGCAGTTACCTAGCGGGAGAGACCCAGTACTTC,CASSYLAGETQYF
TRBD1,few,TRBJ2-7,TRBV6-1,TGTGCCAGCAGTCTTCGCCCTCCGGGACAGGGGGCCTACGAGCAGTACTTC,CASSLRPPGQGAYEQYF
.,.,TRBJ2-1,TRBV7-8,TGTGCCAGCAGCTTAGAGGCGTCCCTAGCGTGTAATGAGCAGTTCTTC,CASSLEASLACNEQFF
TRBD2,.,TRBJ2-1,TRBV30,TGTGCCTGGATATCGGGACTAGCGGGGAAGGACAATGAGCAGTTCTTC,CAWISGLAGKDNEQFF
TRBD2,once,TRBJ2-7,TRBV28,TGTGCCAGCAGTTCCGTCCGACTAGCGCGAGGGGAAGAGCAGTACTTC,CASSSVRLARGEEQYF
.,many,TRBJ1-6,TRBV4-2,TGTGCCAGCAGCCAAGATCTTAGCTCCTATAATTCACCCCTCCACTTT,CASSQDLSSYNSPLHF
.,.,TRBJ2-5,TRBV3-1,TGTGCCAGCAGCGTGCAGGGGGGTTTGGAGACCCAGTACTTC,CASSVQGGLETQYF
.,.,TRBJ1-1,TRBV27,TGTGCCAGCAGTTGGAGGGGCGCGAACACTGAAGCTTTCTTT,CASSWRGANTEAFF
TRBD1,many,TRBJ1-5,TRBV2,TGTGCCAGCATTGGGGACGACAGGGGGAATCAGCCCCAGCATTTT,CASIGDDRGNQPQHF
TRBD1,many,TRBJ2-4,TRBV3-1,TGTGCCAGCAGCCAAGGACAGGGGGCGAGCATTCAGTACTTC,CASSQGQGASIQYF
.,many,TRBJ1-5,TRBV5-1,TGCGCCAGCAGCCCTATGGAGAAGGACAGCCTCAATCAGCCCCAGCATTTT,CASSPMEKDSLNQPQHF
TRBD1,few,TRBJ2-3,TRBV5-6,TGTGCCAGCAGCCCGAGGCGGACAGGGGGCATCAGGCTTAGGACAGATACGCAGTATTTT,CASSPRRTGGIRLRTDTQYF
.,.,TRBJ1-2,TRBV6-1,TGTGCCAGCAGTGATTCTGGGGGTGGTGGCTACACCTTC,CASSDSGGGGYTF
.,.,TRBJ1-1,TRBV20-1,TGCAGTGCTAGTCTTGGGGACGGTGCTTTCTTT,CSASLGDGAFF
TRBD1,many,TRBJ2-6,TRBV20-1,TGCAGTGCTCTGGCCTGGGACAGGGTCGCGTCTGGGGCCAACGTCCTGACTTTC,CSALAWDRVASGANVLTF
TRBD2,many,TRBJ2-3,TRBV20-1,TGCAGTGCTAGGGGCTGGAGCGGGAGGACAGATACGCAGTATTTT,CSARGWSGRTDTQYF
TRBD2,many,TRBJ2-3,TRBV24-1,TGTGCCACCAAACCTGAAAGACTAGCAACAGATACGCAGTATTTT,CATKPERLATDTQYF
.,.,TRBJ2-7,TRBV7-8,TGTGCCAGCAGCCGTGGGACTTACTCCTACAATGAGCAGTACTTC,CASSRGTYSYNEQYF
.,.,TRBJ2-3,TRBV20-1,TGCAGTGCTGAACGCTACAGGGCTGGGGGCACAGATACGCAGTATTTT,CSAERYRAGGTDTQYF
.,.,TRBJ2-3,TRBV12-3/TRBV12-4,TGTGCCAGTAGCCCCTGGGGGGACACGTCGAGCACAGATGCGCAGTATTTT,CASSPWGDTSSTDAQYF
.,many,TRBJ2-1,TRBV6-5,TGTGCCAGCAGTCTCACCCTCTCGGTAGTCGAGTCGTTCTTC,CASSLTLSVVESFF
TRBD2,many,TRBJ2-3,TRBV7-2,TGTGCCAGCACCGAGGCTAGCGGGCGACCAGATACGCAGTATTTT,CASTEASGRPDTQYF
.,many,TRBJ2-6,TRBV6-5,TGTGCCACCAACTCCCGTAGCTCTGGGGCCAACGTCCTGACTTTC,CATNSRSSGANVLTF
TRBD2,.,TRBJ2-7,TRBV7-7,TGTGCTAGTAGCAGTAGAGCGGGGAATGAGCAGTACTTC,CASSSRAGNEQYF
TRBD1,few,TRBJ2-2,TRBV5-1,TGCGCCAGCTTCTCCGGGACAGGGGTTATCACCGGGGAGCTGTTTTTT,CASFSGTGVITGELFF
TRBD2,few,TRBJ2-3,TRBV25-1,TGTGCCAGCAGTGAGGTAGCGGGGGCCCTCACAGATACGCAGTATTTT,CASSEVAGALTDTQYF
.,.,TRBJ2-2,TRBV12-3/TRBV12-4,TGTGCCAACAGTTGGGGGGCGGTCGGGGAGCTGTTTTTT,CANSWGAVGELFF
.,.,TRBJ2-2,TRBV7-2,TGTGCCAGCAGCTTAGTTAGATCGGCCGGGGAGCGGTTTTTT,CASSLVRSAGERFF
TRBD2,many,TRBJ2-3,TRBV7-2,TGTGCCAGCAGCCCCCGACTAGCGGGGGCCAGCACAGATACGCAGTATTTT,CASSPRLAGASTDTQYF
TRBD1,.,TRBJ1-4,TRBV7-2,TGTGCCAGCAGCTCCGGGAGGAGACAGGGATATGAAAAACTGTTTTTT,CASSSGRRQGYEKLFF
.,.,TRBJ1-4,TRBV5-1,TGCGCCAGCAGCTTGAGTCTCACAGAGTTAGCTAATGAAAAACTGTTTTTT,CASSLSLTELANEKLFF
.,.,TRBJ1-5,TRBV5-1,TGCGCCAGCAGCTCGGGGGGGGACAGCAATCAGCCCCAGCATTTT,CASSSGGDSNQPQHF
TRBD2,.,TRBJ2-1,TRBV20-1,TGCAGTGCCCCACCGGCCTCTAGCGGGGATTACAATGAGCAGTTCTTC,CSAPPASSGDYNEQFF
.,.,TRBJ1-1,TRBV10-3,TGTGCCATCAGTACCGGGACGGCGAACACTGACGCTTTCTTT,CAISTGTANTDAFF
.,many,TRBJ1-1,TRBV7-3,TGTGCCAGCAGCCGGGACCAGATTTCTGAAGCTTTCTTT,CASSRDQISEAFF
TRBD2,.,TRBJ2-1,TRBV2,TGTGCCAGTAGCGGGAGGTCCTACAATGAGCAGTTCTTC,CASSGRSYNEQFF
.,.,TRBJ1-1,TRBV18,TGTGCCAGCTCACCAGACCCGGCAGGGAACACTGAAGCTTTCTTT,CASSPDPAGNTEAFF
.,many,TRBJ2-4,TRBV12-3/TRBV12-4,TGTGCCAGCAGTTTCGACGGGGTAGCCAAAAACATTCAGTACTTC,CASSFDGVAKNIQYF
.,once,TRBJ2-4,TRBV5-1,TGCGCCAGCAGCTTGGACCTCACGGAGAACATTCAGTACTTC,CASSLDLTENIQYF
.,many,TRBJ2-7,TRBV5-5,TGTGCCAGCAGCCCTACAGGGCGAAGGTCCTACGAGCAGTACTTC,CASSPTGRRSYEQYF
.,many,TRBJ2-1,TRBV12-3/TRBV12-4,TGTGCCAGCACCTTAAGAACAGGGACTTATGAGCAGTTCTTC,CASTLRTGTYEQFF
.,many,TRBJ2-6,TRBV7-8,TGTGCCAGCAGCTTAGTTGGGTACTCTGGGGCCAACGTCCTGACTTTC,CASSLVGYSGANVLTF